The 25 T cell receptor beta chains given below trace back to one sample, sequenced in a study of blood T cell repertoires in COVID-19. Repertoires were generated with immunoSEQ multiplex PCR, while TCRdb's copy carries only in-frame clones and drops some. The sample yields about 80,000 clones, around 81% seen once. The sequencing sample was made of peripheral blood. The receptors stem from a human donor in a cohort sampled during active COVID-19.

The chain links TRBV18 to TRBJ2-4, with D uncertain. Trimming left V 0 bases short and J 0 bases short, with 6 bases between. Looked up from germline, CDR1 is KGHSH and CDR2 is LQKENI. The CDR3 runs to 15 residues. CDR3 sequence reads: CASSPPSVAKNIQYF. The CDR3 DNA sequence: TGTGCCAGCTCACCACCGTCAGTAGCCAAAAACATTCAGTACTTC.

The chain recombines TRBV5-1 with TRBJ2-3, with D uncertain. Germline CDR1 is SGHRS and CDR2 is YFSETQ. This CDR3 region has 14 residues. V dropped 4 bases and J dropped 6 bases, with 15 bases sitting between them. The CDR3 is CASSHTAPGDTQYF. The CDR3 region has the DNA TGCGCCAGCAGCCACACCGCCCCCGGGGATACGCAGTATTTT.

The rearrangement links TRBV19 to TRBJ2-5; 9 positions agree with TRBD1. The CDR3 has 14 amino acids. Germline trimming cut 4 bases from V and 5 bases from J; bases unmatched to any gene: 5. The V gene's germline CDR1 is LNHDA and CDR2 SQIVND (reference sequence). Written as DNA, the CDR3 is TGTGCCAGTAGTACGGGACAGGGCGACGAGACCCAGTACTTC. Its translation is CASSTGQGDETQYF.

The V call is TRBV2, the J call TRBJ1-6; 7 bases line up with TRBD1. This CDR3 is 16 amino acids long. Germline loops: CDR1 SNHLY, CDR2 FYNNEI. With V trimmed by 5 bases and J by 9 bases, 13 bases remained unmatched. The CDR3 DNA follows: TGTGCCAGCAGTACTCCAGGGGGTGGAGGGGGTTCACCCCTCCACTTT. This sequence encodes CASSTPGGGGGSPLHF.

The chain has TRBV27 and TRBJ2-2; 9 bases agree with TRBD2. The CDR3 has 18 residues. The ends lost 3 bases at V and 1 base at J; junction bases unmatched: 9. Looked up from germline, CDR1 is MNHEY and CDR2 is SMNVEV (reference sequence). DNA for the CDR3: TGTGCCAGCAGTTTTTCGCCCAGCGGGAGGTTGAACACCGGGGAGCTGTTTTTT. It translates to CASSFSPSGRLNTGELFF.

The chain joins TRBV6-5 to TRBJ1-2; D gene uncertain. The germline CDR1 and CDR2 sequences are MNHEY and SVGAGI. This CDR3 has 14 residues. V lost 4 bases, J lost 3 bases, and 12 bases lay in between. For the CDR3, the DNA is TGTGCCAGCAGTTTGGATCGGAGAGACTATGGCTACACCTTC. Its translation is CASSLDRRDYGYTF.

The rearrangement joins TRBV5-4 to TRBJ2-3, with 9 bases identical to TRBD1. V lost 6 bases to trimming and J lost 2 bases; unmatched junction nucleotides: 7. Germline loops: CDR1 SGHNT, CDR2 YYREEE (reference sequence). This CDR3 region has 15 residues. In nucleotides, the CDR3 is TGTGCCAGCAAGACACAGGGGGCCCTCACAGATACGCAGTATTTT. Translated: CASKTQGALTDTQYF.

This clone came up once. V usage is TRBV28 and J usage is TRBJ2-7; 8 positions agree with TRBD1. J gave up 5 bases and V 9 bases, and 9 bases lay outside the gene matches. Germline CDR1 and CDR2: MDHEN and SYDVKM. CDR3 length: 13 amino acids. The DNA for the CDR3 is TGTGCCAGGGCCGGGACAGGCCCCCACGAGCAGTACTTC. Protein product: CARAGTGPHEQYF.

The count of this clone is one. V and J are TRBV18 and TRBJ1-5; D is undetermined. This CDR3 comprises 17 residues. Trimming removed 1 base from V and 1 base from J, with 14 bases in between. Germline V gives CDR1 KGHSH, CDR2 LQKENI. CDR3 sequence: CASSPRSSSASNQPQHF. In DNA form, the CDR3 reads TGTGCCAGCTCACCACGGTCCAGTTCAGCGAGCAATCAGCCCCAGCATTTT. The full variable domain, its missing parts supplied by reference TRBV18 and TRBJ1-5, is NAGVMQNPRHLVRRRGQEARLRCSPMKGHSHVYWYRQLPEEGLKFMVYLQKENIIDESGMPKERFSAEFPKEGPSILRIQQVVRGDSAAYFCASSPRSSSASNQPQHFGDGTRLSIL.

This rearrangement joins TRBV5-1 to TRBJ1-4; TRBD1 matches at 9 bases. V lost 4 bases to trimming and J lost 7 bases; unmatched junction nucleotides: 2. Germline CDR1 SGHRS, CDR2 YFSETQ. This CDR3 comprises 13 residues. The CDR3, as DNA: TGCGCCAGCAGCACGGACAGGGGTGAAAAACTGTTTTTT. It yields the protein CASSTDRGEKLFF.

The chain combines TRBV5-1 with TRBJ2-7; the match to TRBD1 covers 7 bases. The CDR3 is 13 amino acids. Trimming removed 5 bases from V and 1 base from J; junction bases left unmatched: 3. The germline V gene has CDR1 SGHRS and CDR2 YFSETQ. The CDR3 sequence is CASSQTGSYEQYF. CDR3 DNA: TGCGCCAGCAGTCAGACAGGGTCCTACGAGCAGTACTTC.

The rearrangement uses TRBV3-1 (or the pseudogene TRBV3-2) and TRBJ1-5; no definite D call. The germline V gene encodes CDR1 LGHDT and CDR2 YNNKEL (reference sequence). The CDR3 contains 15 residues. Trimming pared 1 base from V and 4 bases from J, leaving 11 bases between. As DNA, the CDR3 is TGTGCCAGCAGCCAAGGCCTGGGAGGTAATCAGCCCCAGCATTTT. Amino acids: CASSQGLGGNQPQHF.

The CDR3 is CASSPPTGGPQETQYF. The CDR3 DNA follows: TGTGCCAGCTCACCCCCGACAGGGGGCCCCCAAGAGACCCAGTACTTC. The chain carries TRBV18 and TRBJ2-5, with TRBD1 matching over 10 bases. CDR1 is KGHSH and CDR2 is LQKENI in the germline V gene. The CDR3 is 16 amino acids. Trimming cost V 3 bases and J 1 base; bases outside gene matches: 5.

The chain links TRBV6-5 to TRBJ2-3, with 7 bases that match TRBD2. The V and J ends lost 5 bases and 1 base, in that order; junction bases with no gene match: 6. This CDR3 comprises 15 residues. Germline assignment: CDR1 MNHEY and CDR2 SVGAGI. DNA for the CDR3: TGTGCCAGCAGTAATCAGCGGGGACGCACAGATACGCAGTATTTT. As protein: CASSNQRGRTDTQYF.

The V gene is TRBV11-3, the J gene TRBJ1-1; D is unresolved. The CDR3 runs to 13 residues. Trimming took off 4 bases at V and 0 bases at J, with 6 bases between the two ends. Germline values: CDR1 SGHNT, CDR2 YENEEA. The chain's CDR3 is CASSSTMNTEAFF. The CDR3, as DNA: TGTGCCAGCAGCTCGACAATGAACACTGAAGCTTTCTTT. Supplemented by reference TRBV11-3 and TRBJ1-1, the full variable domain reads EAGVVQSPRYKIIEKKQPVAFWCNPISGHNTLYWYLQNLGQGPELLIRYENEEAVDDSQLPKDRFSAERLKGVDSTLKIQPAELGDSAVYLCASSSTMNTEAFFGQGTRLTVV.

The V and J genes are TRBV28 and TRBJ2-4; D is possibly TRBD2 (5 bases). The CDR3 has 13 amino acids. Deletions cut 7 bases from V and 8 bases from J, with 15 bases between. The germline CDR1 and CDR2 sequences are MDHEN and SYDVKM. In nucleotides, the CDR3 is TGTGCCAGCACCCTAGAGGGTAGGGACATTCAGTACTTC. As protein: CASTLEGRDIQYF.

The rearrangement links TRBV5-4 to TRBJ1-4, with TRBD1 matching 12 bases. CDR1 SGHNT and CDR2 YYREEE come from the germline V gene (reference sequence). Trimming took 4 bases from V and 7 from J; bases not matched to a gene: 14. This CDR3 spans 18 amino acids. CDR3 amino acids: CASSRPGTGGGSPEKLFF. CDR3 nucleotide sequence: TGTGCCAGCAGCCGACCTGGGACAGGGGGCGGGAGTCCTGAAAAACTGTTTTTT.

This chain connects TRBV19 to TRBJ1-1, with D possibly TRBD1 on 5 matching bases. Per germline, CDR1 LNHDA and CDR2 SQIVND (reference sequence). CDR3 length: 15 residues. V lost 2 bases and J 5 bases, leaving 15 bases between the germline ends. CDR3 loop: CASSIPRAASTEAFF. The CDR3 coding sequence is TGTGCCAGTAGTATACCCAGGGCCGCATCTACTGAAGCTTTCTTT.

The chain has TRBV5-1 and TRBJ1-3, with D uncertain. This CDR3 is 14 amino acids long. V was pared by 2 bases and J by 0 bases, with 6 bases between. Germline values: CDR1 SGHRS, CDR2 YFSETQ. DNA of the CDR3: TGCGCCAGCAGCTTAGCTTTCTCTGGAAACACCATATATTTT. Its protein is CASSLAFSGNTIYF.

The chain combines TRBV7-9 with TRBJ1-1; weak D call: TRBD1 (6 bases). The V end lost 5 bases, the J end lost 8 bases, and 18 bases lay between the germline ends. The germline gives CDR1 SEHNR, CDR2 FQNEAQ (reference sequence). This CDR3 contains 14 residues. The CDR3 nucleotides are TGTGCCAGCAGCCCTCCCTTAGCCAGGGGAGAAGCTTTCTTT. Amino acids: CASSPPLARGEAFF.

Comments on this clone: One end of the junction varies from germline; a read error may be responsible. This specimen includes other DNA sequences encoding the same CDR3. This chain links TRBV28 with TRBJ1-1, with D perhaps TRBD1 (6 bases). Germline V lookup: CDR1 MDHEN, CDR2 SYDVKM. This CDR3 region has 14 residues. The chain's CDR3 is CASSPMGQNTEAFF. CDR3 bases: TGCGCCAGCAGTCCCATGGGACAGAACACTGAAGCTTTCTTT.

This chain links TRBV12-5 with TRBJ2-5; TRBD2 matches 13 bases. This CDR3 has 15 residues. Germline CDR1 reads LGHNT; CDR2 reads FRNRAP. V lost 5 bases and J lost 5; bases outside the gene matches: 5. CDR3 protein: CASGAGLAGSETQYF. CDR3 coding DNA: TGTGCTAGTGGTGCGGGACTAGCGGGATCGGAGACCCAGTACTTC.

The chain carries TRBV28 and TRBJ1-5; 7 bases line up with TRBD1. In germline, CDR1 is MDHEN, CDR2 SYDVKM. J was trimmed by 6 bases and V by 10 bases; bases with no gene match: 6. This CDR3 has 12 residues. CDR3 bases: TGTGCCACCCGACAGGGACCTCAGCCCCAGCATTTT. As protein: CATRQGPQPQHF.

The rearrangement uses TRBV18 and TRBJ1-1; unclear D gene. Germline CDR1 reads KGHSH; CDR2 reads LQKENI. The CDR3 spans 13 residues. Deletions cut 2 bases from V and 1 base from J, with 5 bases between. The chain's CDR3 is CASSPGGNTEAFF. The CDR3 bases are TGTGCCAGCTCACCAGGAGGGAACACTGAAGCTTTCTTT.

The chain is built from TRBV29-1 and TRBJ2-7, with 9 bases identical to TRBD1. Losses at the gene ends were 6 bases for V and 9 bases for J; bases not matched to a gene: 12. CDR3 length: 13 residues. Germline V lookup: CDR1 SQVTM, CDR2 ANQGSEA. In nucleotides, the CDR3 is TGCAGCGTCGCCGGGACAGGGTTTCGCGGGCAGTACTTC. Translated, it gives CSVAGTGFRGQYF.